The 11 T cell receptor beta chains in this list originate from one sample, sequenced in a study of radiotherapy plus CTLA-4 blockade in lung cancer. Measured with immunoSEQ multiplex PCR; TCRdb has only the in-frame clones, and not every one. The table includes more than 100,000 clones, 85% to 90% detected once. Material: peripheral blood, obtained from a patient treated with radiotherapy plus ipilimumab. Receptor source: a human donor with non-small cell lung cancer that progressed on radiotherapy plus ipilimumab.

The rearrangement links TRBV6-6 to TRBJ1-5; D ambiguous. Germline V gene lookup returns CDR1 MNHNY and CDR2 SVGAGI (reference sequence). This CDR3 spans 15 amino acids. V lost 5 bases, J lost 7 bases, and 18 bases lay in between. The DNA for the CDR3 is TGTGCCAGCAGTCCTGAGACGGCCCGTGGGCAGCCCCAGCATTTT. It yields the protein CASSPETARGQPQHF.

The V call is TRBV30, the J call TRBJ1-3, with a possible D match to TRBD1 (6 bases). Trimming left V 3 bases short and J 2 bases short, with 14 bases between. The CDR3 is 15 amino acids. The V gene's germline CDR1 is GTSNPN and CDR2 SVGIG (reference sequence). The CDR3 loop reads CAWSPTGLPGNTIYF. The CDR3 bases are TGTGCCTGGAGCCCTACAGGGTTGCCTGGAAACACCATATATTTT.

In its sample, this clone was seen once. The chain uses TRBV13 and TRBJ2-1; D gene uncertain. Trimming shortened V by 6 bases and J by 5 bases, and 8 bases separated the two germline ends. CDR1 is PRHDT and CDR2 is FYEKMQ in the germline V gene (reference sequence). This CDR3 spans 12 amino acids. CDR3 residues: CASSFYHNEQFF. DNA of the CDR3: TGTGCCAGCAGTTTCTACCACAATGAGCAGTTCTTC.

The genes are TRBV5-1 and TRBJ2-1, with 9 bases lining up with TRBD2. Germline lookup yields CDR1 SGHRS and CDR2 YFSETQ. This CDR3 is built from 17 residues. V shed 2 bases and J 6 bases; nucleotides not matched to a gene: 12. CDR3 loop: CASSFSKSSGNPNEQFF. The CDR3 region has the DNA TGCGCCAGCAGCTTCTCGAAGTCTAGCGGGAACCCCAATGAGCAGTTCTTC.

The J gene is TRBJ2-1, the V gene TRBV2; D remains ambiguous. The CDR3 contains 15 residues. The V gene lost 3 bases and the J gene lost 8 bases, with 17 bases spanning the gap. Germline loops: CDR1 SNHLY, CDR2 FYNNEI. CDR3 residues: CASSDLRPQPHEQFF. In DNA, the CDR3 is TGTGCCAGCAGTGATCTCCGCCCACAGCCCCATGAGCAGTTCTTC.

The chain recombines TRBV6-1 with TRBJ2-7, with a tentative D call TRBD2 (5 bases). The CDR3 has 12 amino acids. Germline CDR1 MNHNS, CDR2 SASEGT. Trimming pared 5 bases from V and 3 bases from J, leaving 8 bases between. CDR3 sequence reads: CASSSSHYEQYF. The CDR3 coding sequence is TGTGCCAGCAGTTCTAGCCACTACGAGCAGTACTTC.

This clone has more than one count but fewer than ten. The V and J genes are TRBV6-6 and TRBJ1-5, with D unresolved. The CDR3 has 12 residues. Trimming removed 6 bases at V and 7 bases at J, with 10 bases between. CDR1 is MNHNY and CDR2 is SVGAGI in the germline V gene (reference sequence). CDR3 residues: CASRREGQPQHF. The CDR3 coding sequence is TGTGCCAGCAGGAGGGAAGGCCAGCCCCAGCATTTT.

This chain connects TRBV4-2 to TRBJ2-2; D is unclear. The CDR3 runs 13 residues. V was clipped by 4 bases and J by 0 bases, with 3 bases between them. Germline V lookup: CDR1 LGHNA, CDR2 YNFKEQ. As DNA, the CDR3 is TGTGCCAGCAGCCTCGCGAACACCGGGGAGCTGTTTTTT. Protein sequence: CASSLANTGELFF.

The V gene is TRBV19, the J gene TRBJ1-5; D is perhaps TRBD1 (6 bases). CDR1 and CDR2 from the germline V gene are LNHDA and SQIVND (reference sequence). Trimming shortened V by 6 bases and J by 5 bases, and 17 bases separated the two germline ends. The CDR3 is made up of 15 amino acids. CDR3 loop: CASRGPHGGHQPQHF. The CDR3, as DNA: TGTGCCAGTAGAGGACCCCACGGGGGGCATCAGCCCCAGCATTTT. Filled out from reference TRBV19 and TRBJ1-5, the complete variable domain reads DGGITQSPKYLFRKEGQNVTLSCEQNLNHDAMYWYRQDPGQGLRLIYYSQIVNDFQKGDIAEGYSVSREKKESFPLTVTSAQKNPTAFYLCASRGPHGGHQPQHFGDGTRLSIL.

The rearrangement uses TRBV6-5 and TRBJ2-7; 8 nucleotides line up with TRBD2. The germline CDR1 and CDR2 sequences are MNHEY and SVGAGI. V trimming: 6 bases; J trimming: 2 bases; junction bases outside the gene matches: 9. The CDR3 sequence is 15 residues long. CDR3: CASRARGGSTYEQYF. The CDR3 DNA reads TGTGCCAGCAGGGCCCGGGGGGGATCCACCTACGAGCAGTACTTC.

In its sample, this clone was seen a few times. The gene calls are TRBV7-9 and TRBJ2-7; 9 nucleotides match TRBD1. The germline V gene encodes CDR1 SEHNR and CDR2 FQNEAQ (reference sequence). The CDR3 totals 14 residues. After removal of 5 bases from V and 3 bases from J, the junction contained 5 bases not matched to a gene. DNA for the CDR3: TGTGCCAGCAGCCCGGGACAGGGATACTACGAGCAGTACTTC. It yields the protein CASSPGQGYYEQYF.